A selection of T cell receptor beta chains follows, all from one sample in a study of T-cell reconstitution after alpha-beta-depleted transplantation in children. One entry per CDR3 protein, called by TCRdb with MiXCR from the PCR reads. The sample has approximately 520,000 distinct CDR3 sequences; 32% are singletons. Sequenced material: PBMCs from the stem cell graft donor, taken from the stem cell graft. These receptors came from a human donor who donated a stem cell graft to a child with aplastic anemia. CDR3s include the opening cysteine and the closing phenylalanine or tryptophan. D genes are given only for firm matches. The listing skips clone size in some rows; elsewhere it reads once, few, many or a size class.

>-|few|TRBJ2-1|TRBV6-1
TGTGCCAGCAACCTAGGAGGAGATTACAATGAGCAGTTCTTC
CASNLGGDYNEQFF
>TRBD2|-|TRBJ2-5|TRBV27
TGTGCCAGCAGTTCAGGGACTACCGGACAAGAGACCCAGTACTTC
CASSSGTTGQETQYF
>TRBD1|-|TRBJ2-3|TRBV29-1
TGCAGCGTTGGGACAGGGGCCCCAGATACGCAGTATTTT
CSVGTGAPDTQYF
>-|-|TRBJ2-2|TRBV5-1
TGCGCCAGCAGCCCCAGATCGACAGTGATTCTCTTCAACACCGGGGAGCTGTTTTTT
CASSPRSTVILFNTGELFF
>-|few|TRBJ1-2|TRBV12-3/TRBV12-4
TGTGCCAGCAGTTTATTTTCCGGGGGGCGTGTTGACTATGGCTACACCTTC
CASSLFSGGRVDYGYTF
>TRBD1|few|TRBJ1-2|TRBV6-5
TGTGCCAGCAGTTCCCTGGGACAGGGGATCTACGACTATGGCTACACCTTC
CASSSLGQGIYDYGYTF
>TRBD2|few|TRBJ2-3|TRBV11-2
TGTGCCAGCAGCGACAGCCTAGCGGGGGGGCCCAGGAATACGCAGTATTTT
CASSDSLAGGPRNTQYF
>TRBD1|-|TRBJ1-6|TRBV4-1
TGCGCCAGCAGCCAGGAACCCGTAGGACAGGGGATTAATTCACCCCTCCACTTT
CASSQEPVGQGINSPLHF
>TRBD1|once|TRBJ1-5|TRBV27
TGTGCCAGCAGTTCCCGAGGGGGCATTCATAGCAATCAGCCCCAGCATTTT
CASSSRGGIHSNQPQHF
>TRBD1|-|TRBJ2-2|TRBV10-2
TGCGCCAGCAGGGACAGGACGCACGACACCGGGGAGCTGTTTTTT
CASRDRTHDTGELFF
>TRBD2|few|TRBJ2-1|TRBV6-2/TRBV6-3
TGTGCCAGCGGGAGGGGACTAGCGGAGCAGTTCTTC
CASGRGLAEQFF
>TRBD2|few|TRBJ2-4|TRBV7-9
TGTTCGAGCGGGGGCGCCAAAAACATTCAGTACTTC
CSSGGAKNIQYF
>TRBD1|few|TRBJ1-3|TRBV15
TGTGCCACCAGCAGAGCTGCGACAGGGGAACGGAACACCATATATTTT
CATSRAATGERNTIYF
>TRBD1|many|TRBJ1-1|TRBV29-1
TGCAGCATCAAGACAGGGGGGTACACTGAAGCTTTCTTT
CSIKTGGYTEAFF
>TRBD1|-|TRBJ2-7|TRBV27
TGTGCCAGCAGTTTCGCGGGACAGGGCTACGAGCAGTACTTC
CASSFAGQGYEQYF
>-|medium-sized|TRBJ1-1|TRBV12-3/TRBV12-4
TGTGCCAGCAGTCCGGGGAACACTGAAGCTTTCTTT
CASSPGNTEAFF
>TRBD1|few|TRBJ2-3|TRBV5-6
TGTGCCAGCAGCTGGGACAGGGGGCGCGCAGATACGCAGTATTTT
CASSWDRGRADTQYF
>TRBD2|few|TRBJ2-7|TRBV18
TGTGCCAGCTCACTATCCGGGACTAGCGGGACTTACGAGCAGTACTTC
CASSLSGTSGTYEQYF
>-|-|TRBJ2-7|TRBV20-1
TGCAGTGCTAGAGTAGCCTCCTACGAGCAGTACTTC
CSARVASYEQYF
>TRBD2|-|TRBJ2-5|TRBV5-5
TGTGCCAGCAGCTCGGGACTAGCGGGAGGAGGGGAGACCCAGTACTTC
CASSSGLAGGGETQYF
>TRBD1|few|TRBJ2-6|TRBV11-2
TGTGCCAGCAGCCGAAAGAAGCTGACAGGGGCTAACTCTGGGGCCAACGTCCTGACTTTC
CASSRKKLTGANSGANVLTF
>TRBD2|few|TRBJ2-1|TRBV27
TGTGCCAGCAGTTTGATGGTAGCGGGAGGCAATGAGCAGTTCTTC
CASSLMVAGGNEQFF
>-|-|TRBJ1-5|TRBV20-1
TGCAGTGCTAGATTTGGGGGCAGCGGAGACCAGCCCCAGCATTTT
CSARFGGSGDQPQHF
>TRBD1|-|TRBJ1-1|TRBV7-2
TGTGCCAGCAGCATCCAAGACAGGGTCTCGGAAGCTTTCTTT
CASSIQDRVSEAFF
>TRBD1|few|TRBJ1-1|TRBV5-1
TGCGCCAGCAGCTTTTCGACAGGGGACACTGAAGCTTTCTTT
CASSFSTGDTEAFF
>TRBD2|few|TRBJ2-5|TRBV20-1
TGCAGTGCTAGGATGCTAGCGGGAGCAGGAAAGACCCAGTACTTC
CSARMLAGAGKTQYF
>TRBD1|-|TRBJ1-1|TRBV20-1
TGCAGGGGGACAGGGGGCGCACGAGGGGACACTGAAGCTTTCTTT
CRGTGGARGDTEAFF
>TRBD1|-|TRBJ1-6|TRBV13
TGTGCCAGCAGCTTTGGGACAGGGAGCATTTATAATTCACCCCTCCACTTT
CASSFGTGSIYNSPLHF
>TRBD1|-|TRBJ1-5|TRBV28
TGTGCCAGCAGGACAGGGGTGGGTCAGCCCCAGCATTTT
CASRTGVGQPQHF